The clone carrying this T cell receptor (beta chain) was found a few times. As yet, its antigen is unknown. The entry originates in a study of cytomegalovirus exposure and HLA in healthy donors. Overall study context: Membership in the Caucasian-associated ancestry cluster was found for about 84% of 300 to 400 genotyped donors. Study findings and constraints: One cluster of highly shared sequence variants probably arose as a sequencing artifact. An analysis that came later showed most CMV-associated TCR beta chains appearing HLA-restricted.

CDR3 size: 15 residues. Germline-derived CDR1 and CDR2 are MGHRA and YSYEKL. The junction had 6 bases not matched to a gene; V was cut back by 0 bases and J by 5 bases. Amplification used 60 Vbeta primers and 13 Jbeta primers. The data were produced by immunoSEQ multiplex PCR, yet TCRdb's version contains in-frame clones alone and is incomplete. The sample lists roughly 220,000 clones; roughly 70% were seen once. The chain uses TRBV4-1 and TRBJ1-2, with 7 bases matching TRBD1. The specimen was PBMCs. The source of this sequence is a man in his forties in good health and CMV-seropositive. In DNA form, the CDR3 reads TGCGCCAGCAGCCAAGATCAGGGACAGATGTATGGCTACACCTTC. Translated: CASSQDQGQMYGYTF.